The 9 T cell receptor beta chains given below trace back to one sample, sequenced in a study of shared clonotypes between healthy human individuals. Sequencing was performed with immunoSEQ multiplex PCR; in TCRdb, only in-frame clones are kept and a portion is missing. This table has about 2.3 million clones, about 90% appearing once. Sample: naive CD4+ T cells from PBMCs. Noted subset: CD45RA+ positively selected. These receptors came from a man aged 18 to 30 in good health. Some clones in this sample may be carry-over from other donors' samples.

This rearrangement joins TRBV29-1 to TRBJ2-7, with TRBD2 matching 9 bases. V lost 7 bases, J lost 4 bases, and 5 bases stayed unmatched. The CDR3 contains 12 residues. The germline V gene encodes CDR1 SQVTM and CDR2 ANQGSEA. The CDR3 protein is CSAGSGGYEQYF. The CDR3 DNA reads TGCAGCGCTGGTAGCGGGGGATACGAGCAGTACTTC.

V and J are TRBV11-2 and TRBJ2-1; D unclear. CDR1 and CDR2 (germline): SGHAT, FQNNGV. CDR3 size: 15 residues. V lost 3 bases and J lost 4, with 13 bases in between. For the CDR3, the DNA is TGTGCCAGCAGCTTCGACCCTGCGTATTACAATGAGCAGTTCTTC. Its protein product is CASSFDPAYYNEQFF.

This clone was observed a few times. The V call is TRBV29-1, the J call TRBJ1-4, with D possibly TRBD1 on 6 matching bases. The CDR3 runs 11 residues. V shed 3 bases and J shed 11 bases, with 10 bases lying between them. Germline V CDR1 and CDR2: SQVTM, ANQGSEA. Here the CDR3 reads CSVDAGGKLFF. The CDR3 coding sequence is TGCAGCGTTGATGCGGGGGGCAAACTGTTTTTT.

The chain employs TRBV4-1 and TRBJ1-2; D is uncertain. This CDR3 comprises 15 residues. CDR1 and CDR2 from the germline V gene are MGHRA and YSYEKL. The V end was cut by 0 bases, the J end by 8 bases, with 16 bases between. In nucleotides, the CDR3 is TGCGCCAGCAGCCAAGAGGGAGGTCGACCCGGGGGCTACACCTTC. Translating gives CASSQEGGRPGGYTF.

This chain links TRBV5-4 with TRBJ2-7; D may match TRBD1 or TRBD2 (5 bases each). The CDR3 loop spans 13 amino acids. Trimming stripped 4 bases from V and 5 bases from J, with 13 bases between. The germline gives CDR1 SGHNT, CDR2 YYREEE (reference sequence). The CDR3 loop reads CASSAGTENEQYF. CDR3 nucleotides: TGTGCCAGCAGCGCAGGGACGGAGAACGAGCAGTACTTC. Looking up the rest from reference TRBV5-4 and TRBJ2-7 gives the full variable domain: ETGVTQSPTHLIKTRGQQVTLRCSSQSGHNTVSWYQQALGQGPQFIFQYYREEENGRGNFPPRFSGLQFPNYSSELNVNALELDDSALYLCASSAGTENEQYFGPGTRLTVT.

This chain links TRBV5-6 with TRBJ2-7, with 11 bases matching TRBD1. The germline V gene has CDR1 SGHDT and CDR2 YYEEEE. The V segment lost 3 bases and the J segment 3 bases; nucleotides outside the gene matches: 5. The CDR3 covers 15 residues. The CDR3 region has the DNA TGTGCCAGCAGCTCGAAGGACAGGGGGCTCTACGAGCAGTACTTC. Its translation: CASSSKDRGLYEQYF. The entire variable domain, with the rest obtained from reference TRBV5-6 and TRBJ2-7, is as follows: DAGVTQSPTHLIKTRGQQVTLRCSPKSGHDTVSWYQQALGQGPQFIFQYYEEEERQRGNFPDRFSGHQFPNYSSELNVNALLLGDSALYLCASSSKDRGLYEQYFGPGTRLTVT.

V and J are TRBV4-3 and TRBJ2-2; unclear D gene. Germline V CDR1 and CDR2: LGHNA, YSLEER. V lost 0 bases and J lost 6, with 5 bases in between. The CDR3 sequence is 13 residues long. The CDR3 DNA reads TGCGCCAGCAGCCAAGAGAGAGCCGGGGAGCTGTTTTTT. The encoded protein is CASSQERAGELFF.

This sequence joins TRBV7-2 and TRBJ2-5, with 13 nucleotides matching TRBD2. CDR3 size: 17 residues. V trimming: 6 bases; J trimming: 0 bases; junction bases outside the gene matches: 7. CDR1 is SGHTA and CDR2 is FQGNSA in the germline V gene. As DNA, the CDR3 is TGTGCCAGCAGATCAGGGACTAGCGGGACCTACCAAGAGACCCAGTACTTC. Amino acids: CASRSGTSGTYQETQYF. The entire variable domain, with the rest obtained from reference TRBV7-2 and TRBJ2-5, is as follows: GAGVSQSPSNKVTEKGKDVELRCDPISGHTALYWYRQSLGQGLEFLIYFQGNSAPDKSGLPSDRFSAERTGGSVSTLTIQRTQQEDSAVYLCASRSGTSGTYQETQYFGPGTRLLVL.

The CDR3 reads CASRDRDTTGELFF. The DNA of the CDR3 is TGCGCCAGCAGGGACAGGGACACCACCGGGGAGCTGTTTTTT. The J gene is TRBJ2-2, the V gene TRBV5-1, with 8 bases matching TRBD1. The V and J ends lost 5 bases and 4 bases, in that order; junction bases with no gene match: 4. Looked up from germline, CDR1 is SGHRS and CDR2 is YFSETQ. This CDR3 contains 14 residues.